This entry describes one T cell receptor (beta chain). This clone was picked up a small number of times. No antigen is known for it. No base quality information exists; no much larger clone differs at one position. After about 10 days of culture, CD4+ T cells were isolated with the EasySep CD4+ T cell isolation kit. Healthy vaccine recipients had no prior SARS-CoV-2 infection, confirmed by negative nucleocapsid antibodies before and after vaccination. Half of the culture medium was replaced with fresh IL-2-containing medium on days 3 and 7. Each peptide stimulation condition was cultured in triplicate wells unless otherwise noted. Using Ficoll-Paque Plus gradient centrifugation, PBMC were separated from whole blood and then either used fresh or cryopreserved at -140C. The QIAamp micro DNA kit was used to extract genomic DNA from the cultured CD4+ T cells. The data were obtained in a study of vaccination effects on CD4 cells after COVID-19 (dated by TCRdb to 2021 to 2024). General notes on the study: In the ViraFEST assay, PBMC were stimulated with viral peptide pools, and TCR sequencing was then used to find antigen-specific CD4+ T cell clonotypes based on their expansion. Cultures from other donors in the study were sequenced using the Oncomine TCR Beta short-read assay on an Illumina iSeq 100. The study compared SARS-CoV-2 spike-specific CD4+ TCR repertoires before and after mRNA vaccination in COVID-19 convalescent patients and infection-naive vaccine recipients. Altogether, nine to ten COVID-19 convalescent patients and 4 SARS-CoV-2-naive healthy vaccine recipients made up the full study. Each participant got two doses of an mRNA SARS-CoV-2 vaccine, either BNT162b2 or mRNA-1273. About 2.2 million PBMC per well were cultured in IMDM with roughly 5% human AB serum, 8.5 to 10 IU/ml IL-2 and gentamicin, plus 10 ug/ml peptides. Results the study describes overall, beyond this receptor: The study was limited by a small number of convalescent patients, and early post-infection timepoints were lacking. Both infection-induced and vaccine-induced clones contracted markedly at late post-vaccination timepoints, which is consistent with waning T cell responses. Among healthy vaccine recipients, nearly all vaccine-induced clones were SARS-CoV-2 mono-reactive, and only 1 of 255 was cross-reactive with common cold coronaviruses.

The library was produced with the immunoSEQ multiplex PCR assay. DNA from the cultured and isolated CD4+ T cells underwent TCR beta CDR3 sequencing. The authors' pipeline ran thus. Non-productive TCR sequences were discarded, and reads were trimmed to the CDR3 region, with only CDR3s of 7 or more amino acids retained. Antigen-specific clonotypes were identified with the MANAFEST web app by comparing expansion in peptide wells against reference cultures. To count as positive, a clone had to show expansion at FDR<0.05 compared with the reference and with all other wells, an odds ratio above 5, and a frequency above 0.1% in two replicate wells. Cross-reactive clonotypes were defined as significantly expanded in SARS-CoV-2 spike wells and in at least one common cold coronavirus spike condition. CDR3 similarity was assessed by Levenshtein distance with the stringdist R package, and unrooted trees were built with ape in R 3.6.1. As stored in TCRdb, this immuneACCESS dataset retains in-frame rearrangements with V and J assigned. A fraction of the clones does not appear; measured against another copy, unresolved V genes explain less than half of the discrepancy, and the remainder lacks a known reason. That table supplies the V and J calls and clone size; D and trimming were determined from the DNA. The sample contains 30,000 or so clones, about 71% of them found a single time. Approximately 3.8% of the sample is taken by the ten largest.

CDR1 and CDR2 are drawn from the germline V gene: MNHEY, SVGAGI. V gives up 4 bases and J gives up 0 bases, and the segment between their germline ends measures 13 bases. There are 16 amino acids in the CDR3, from cysteine to phenylalanine inclusive. Only the CDR3 region is kept as DNA, spanning 48 bases read in frame from base 1. The sample here was CD4+ T cells from PBMCs cultured without peptide, taken before COVID-19 vaccination. The sequence joins TRBV6-5 to TRBJ1-5, with the D gene not confidently named. This clonotype was sampled from a human donor who received a COVID-19 vaccine. The nucleotide sequence reads as follows: TGTGCCAGCAGTTCAAGGGCAGGTTATAGCAATCAGCCCCAGCATTTT. Its protein product is CASSSRAGYSNQPQHF.